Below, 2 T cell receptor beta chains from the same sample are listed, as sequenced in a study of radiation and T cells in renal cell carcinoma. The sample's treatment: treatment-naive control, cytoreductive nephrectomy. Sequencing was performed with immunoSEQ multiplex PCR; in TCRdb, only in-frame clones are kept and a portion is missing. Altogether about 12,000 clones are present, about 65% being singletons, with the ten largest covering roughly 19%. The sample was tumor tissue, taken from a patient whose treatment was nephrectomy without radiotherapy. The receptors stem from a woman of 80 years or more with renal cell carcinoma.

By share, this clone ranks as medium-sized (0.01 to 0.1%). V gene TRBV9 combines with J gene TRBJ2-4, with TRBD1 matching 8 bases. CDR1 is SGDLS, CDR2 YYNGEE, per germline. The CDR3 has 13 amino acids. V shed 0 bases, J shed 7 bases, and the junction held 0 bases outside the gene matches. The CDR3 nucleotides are TGTGCCAGCAGCGTAGGGACAGGGAACATTCAGTACTTC. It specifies CASSVGTGNIQYF.

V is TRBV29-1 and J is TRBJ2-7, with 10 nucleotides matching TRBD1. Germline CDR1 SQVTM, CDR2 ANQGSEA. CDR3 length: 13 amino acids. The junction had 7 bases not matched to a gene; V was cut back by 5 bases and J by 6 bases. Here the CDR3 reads CSVSGTGAFEQYF. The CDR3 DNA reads TGCAGCGTTTCCGGGACAGGGGCCTTCGAGCAGTACTTC.